This T cell receptor beta chain emerged from a study of somatic mutations in cytotoxic T cells in rheumatoid arthritis. Profiling relied on immunoSEQ multiplex PCR, and the TCRdb table lists in-frame clones only, not all of them. In the table there are under 20,000 clones, approximately 87% of which are singletons. Regarding this clone: The antigen is undetermined.

The study, taken as a whole, reports: Healthy controls did not share the age-linked increase in CD8+ clonality seen in rheumatoid arthritis patients. About an eighth of the roughly 65 patients had a largest CD8+ clone above 20% of CD8+ cells.

V lost 1 base and J lost 2, with 9 bases in between. Germline assignment: CDR1 MNHEY and CDR2 SMNVEV (reference sequence). This CDR3 region has 15 residues. This rearrangement joins TRBV27 to TRBJ2-1; D call uncertain. Sequenced: CD8+ T cells sorted from blood. This clonotype was sampled from a man aged 40-49 years in good health. The CDR3 region is CASSLLPRAYNEQFF. The CDR3 DNA reads as TGTGCCAGCAGTTTATTACCTAGAGCCTACAATGAGCAGTTCTTC.